These T cell receptor beta chains were read from a single sample in a study of TIL therapy for anti-PD-1-resistant metastatic lung cancer. Data came from immunoSEQ multiplex PCR; TCRdb stores just in-frame clones and leaves some out. The repertoire holds around 19,000 clones, roughly 85% seen once, with approximately 2% in the top ten. This material consisted of blood, taken at baseline. These receptors were collected from a person aged 25 to 85 with non-small cell lung cancer. The CDR3 runs from the conserved cysteine through the conserved F or W. The D gene is left open where the match is weak. The size field is filled for only some rows; it gives once, few, many or a size class.

cdr3_nt: TGTGCCAGCAGCACGGGAATGAACACTGAAGCTTTCTTT
cdr3_aa: CASSTGMNTEAFF
v_call: TRBV5-5
j_call: TRBJ1-1
clone_size: few
d_call: -

cdr3_nt: TGTGCCAGCAAGGGAAATTCGAACACCGGGGAGCTGTTTTTT
cdr3_aa: CASKGNSNTGELFF
v_call: TRBV6-1
j_call: TRBJ2-2
clone_size: -
d_call: -

cdr3_nt: TGTGCTAGTGGACGGGGCGCGGGCAATCAGCCCCAGCATTTT
cdr3_aa: CASGRGAGNQPQHF
v_call: TRBV12-5
j_call: TRBJ1-5
clone_size: -
d_call: -

cdr3_nt: TGTGCCACCGCATCGACAGGGGGCGGCAATCAGCCCCAGCATTTT
cdr3_aa: CATASTGGGNQPQHF
v_call: TRBV2
j_call: TRBJ1-5
clone_size: -
d_call: TRBD1

cdr3_nt: TGTGCCTGGAGTCCCCCCCAATTCTATGGCTACACCTTC
cdr3_aa: CAWSPPQFYGYTF
v_call: TRBV30
j_call: TRBJ1-2
clone_size: -
d_call: -

cdr3_nt: TGTGCCAGCAGATACATAAACGAGCAGTACTTC
cdr3_aa: CASRYINEQYF
v_call: TRBV6-5
j_call: TRBJ2-7
clone_size: -
d_call: -

cdr3_nt: TGTGCCAGCAGCTTTGTCGGGACAAAGTATGGCTACACCTTC
cdr3_aa: CASSFVGTKYGYTF
v_call: TRBV7-9
j_call: TRBJ1-2
clone_size: -
d_call: -

cdr3_nt: TGTGCCAGCAGCCAAGAAGCAGGGAGAACCTACAATGAGCAGTTCTTC
cdr3_aa: CASSQEAGRTYNEQFF
v_call: TRBV4-2
j_call: TRBJ2-1
clone_size: -
d_call: -

cdr3_nt: TGTGCCAGCAGCCTGCTGAGCGGGAGGAACACCGGGGAGCTGTTTTTT
cdr3_aa: CASSLLSGRNTGELFF
v_call: TRBV7-2
j_call: TRBJ2-2
clone_size: -
d_call: TRBD2

cdr3_nt: TGTGCCAGCAGCTTATCCCTAACGGAGGAGACAGATACGCAGTATTTT
cdr3_aa: CASSLSLTEETDTQYF
v_call: TRBV7-9
j_call: TRBJ2-3
clone_size: -
d_call: -

cdr3_nt: TGCGCCAGCAGCTTGGCGGGGACTGGTGCAGGGCCCACAGATACGCAGTATTTT
cdr3_aa: CASSLAGTGAGPTDTQYF
v_call: TRBV5-1
j_call: TRBJ2-3
clone_size: -
d_call: -

cdr3_nt: TGTGCCAGCAGTGGGCCGGGTGGGGCAGAGACCCAGTACTTC
cdr3_aa: CASSGPGGAETQYF
v_call: TRBV27
j_call: TRBJ2-5
clone_size: -
d_call: -

cdr3_nt: TGCGCCAGCAGCCAGTCGACTCCCAACTATGGCTACACCTTC
cdr3_aa: CASSQSTPNYGYTF
v_call: TRBV4-1
j_call: TRBJ1-2
clone_size: -
d_call: -

cdr3_nt: TGCAGCGTTGAAGGACTAGCGGGGGCGGAGACCCAGTACTTC
cdr3_aa: CSVEGLAGAETQYF
v_call: TRBV29-1
j_call: TRBJ2-5
clone_size: -
d_call: TRBD2

cdr3_nt: TGTGCCAGCAAGGGGGTTGGCTACACCTTC
cdr3_aa: CASKGVGYTF
v_call: TRBV5-6
j_call: TRBJ1-2
clone_size: -
d_call: -

cdr3_nt: TGTGCCAGCAGCTTGGGGTCAGCGGGAAAACAAGAGACCCAGTACTTC
cdr3_aa: CASSLGSAGKQETQYF
v_call: TRBV7-2
j_call: TRBJ2-5
clone_size: -
d_call: TRBD2

cdr3_nt: TGTGCCAGTAGTATGCCCTCCGGGGGCGCAGATACGCAGTATTTT
cdr3_aa: CASSMPSGGADTQYF
v_call: TRBV19
j_call: TRBJ2-3
clone_size: -
d_call: -

cdr3_nt: TGTGCCAGCAGCCCGCCCCCCGGAGAATACGAGCAGTACTTC
cdr3_aa: CASSPPPGEYEQYF
v_call: TRBV7-2
j_call: TRBJ2-7
clone_size: -
d_call: -

cdr3_nt: TGTGCCAGCAGCCCTAGGACAGGGGACAATGAGCAGTTCTTC
cdr3_aa: CASSPRTGDNEQFF
v_call: TRBV5-4
j_call: TRBJ2-1
clone_size: -
d_call: TRBD1

cdr3_nt: TGTGCCACGACGACAGGGGCTGGGTATGGCTACACCTTC
cdr3_aa: CATTTGAGYGYTF
v_call: TRBV19
j_call: TRBJ1-2
clone_size: -
d_call: TRBD1

cdr3_nt: TGTGCCAGCAGCTCACGCCAGGTTATCTCTGGAAACACCATATATTTT
cdr3_aa: CASSSRQVISGNTIYF
v_call: TRBV5-6
j_call: TRBJ1-3
clone_size: -
d_call: -

cdr3_nt: TGTGCCAGCAGACTAAGGGTCGTGGGGGCTGAAGCTTTCTTT
cdr3_aa: CASRLRVVGAEAFF
v_call: TRBV2
j_call: TRBJ1-1
clone_size: -
d_call: -

cdr3_nt: TGTGCCAGCAGCCTTACTACCACAGGGGAGGAGACCCAGTACTTC
cdr3_aa: CASSLTTTGEETQYF
v_call: TRBV11-1
j_call: TRBJ2-5
clone_size: -
d_call: TRBD1

cdr3_nt: TGTGCCAGCAATCCCAGGGGAGATAGCAATCAGCCCCAGCATTTT
cdr3_aa: CASNPRGDSNQPQHF
v_call: TRBV6-5
j_call: TRBJ1-5
clone_size: -
d_call: -

cdr3_nt: TGTGCCAGCAGGGGACAGGGAGAGACCCAGTACTTC
cdr3_aa: CASRGQGETQYF
v_call: TRBV6-6
j_call: TRBJ2-5
clone_size: -
d_call: TRBD1

cdr3_nt: TGCGCCAGCAGCTTGCAGGGCGGGGGGGACACTGAAGCTTTCTTT
cdr3_aa: CASSLQGGGDTEAFF
v_call: TRBV4-1
j_call: TRBJ1-1
clone_size: -
d_call: -

cdr3_nt: TGTGCCAGCAGCGCGTATGACAGCTTCAATGGCTACACCTTC
cdr3_aa: CASSAYDSFNGYTF
v_call: TRBV7-2
j_call: TRBJ1-2
clone_size: -
d_call: -

cdr3_nt: TGTGCCAGCGCAAGGGGGGCGGACACCGGGGAGCTGTTTTTT
cdr3_aa: CASARGADTGELFF
v_call: TRBV6-5
j_call: TRBJ2-2
clone_size: -
d_call: -

cdr3_nt: TGTGCCAGCAGTTACGCCTCTAAAGCCAACGTCCTGACTTTC
cdr3_aa: CASSYASKANVLTF
v_call: TRBV6-6
j_call: TRBJ2-6
clone_size: -
d_call: -

cdr3_nt: TGTGCCAGCAGCTTAGCATCGGCTAGCGGGTTAAGGACCTTC
cdr3_aa: CASSLASASGLRTF
v_call: TRBV11-2
j_call: TRBJ2-7
clone_size: -
d_call: TRBD2

cdr3_nt: TGTGCCTCCCAGGACAGGTGGGAAGCCTATGGCTACACCTTC
cdr3_aa: CASQDRWEAYGYTF
v_call: TRBV6-1
j_call: TRBJ1-2
clone_size: -
d_call: TRBD1

cdr3_nt: TGCGCCAGCAGCCAGGGACTAGCGGGGGGTTATAGCACAGATACGCAGTATTTT
cdr3_aa: CASSQGLAGGYSTDTQYF
v_call: TRBV4-3
j_call: TRBJ2-3
clone_size: -
d_call: TRBD2

cdr3_nt: TGTGCCAGCGGGCGACTAGCGGGAGCCTACGAGCAGTACTTC
cdr3_aa: CASGRLAGAYEQYF
v_call: TRBV6-1
j_call: TRBJ2-7
clone_size: -
d_call: TRBD2

cdr3_nt: TGCGCCAGCAGCTTGGGCGGGGGCATCAGCACCGGGGAGCTGTTTTTT
cdr3_aa: CASSLGGGISTGELFF
v_call: TRBV5-1
j_call: TRBJ2-2
clone_size: -
d_call: -

cdr3_nt: TGTGCCAGCCGTCCCGGGACAGGGGCACGTACTGAAGCTTTCTTT
cdr3_aa: CASRPGTGARTEAFF
v_call: TRBV25-1
j_call: TRBJ1-1
clone_size: -
d_call: TRBD1

cdr3_nt: TGCGCCAGCAGCCAAGGGACAGGTACCCTTTACGAGCAGTACTTC
cdr3_aa: CASSQGTGTLYEQYF
v_call: TRBV4-3
j_call: TRBJ2-7
clone_size: -
d_call: TRBD1

cdr3_nt: TGTGCCAGCAGTTACGTGGACGGTTCCTACGAGCAGTACTTC
cdr3_aa: CASSYVDGSYEQYF
v_call: TRBV6-5
j_call: TRBJ2-7
clone_size: once
d_call: -

cdr3_nt: TGTGCCAGCAGTTACTCCCCAGGCCAAGAGACCCAGTACTTC
cdr3_aa: CASSYSPGQETQYF
v_call: TRBV6-5
j_call: TRBJ2-5
clone_size: -
d_call: -

cdr3_nt: TGTGCCAGCAGTTACCGGATGGGGTCACCCCTCCACTTT
cdr3_aa: CASSYRMGSPLHF
v_call: TRBV6-5
j_call: TRBJ1-6
clone_size: -
d_call: -

cdr3_nt: TGTGCCAGCAGCTTAGTGGGGGGACGGGTCTACAATGAGCAGTTCTTC
cdr3_aa: CASSLVGGRVYNEQFF
v_call: TRBV7-2
j_call: TRBJ2-1
clone_size: few
d_call: -

cdr3_nt: TGTGCCAGCAGAGGGACTACAATCACAGATACGCAGTATTTT
cdr3_aa: CASRGTTITDTQYF
v_call: TRBV2
j_call: TRBJ2-3
clone_size: -
d_call: TRBD2

cdr3_nt: TGTGCCAGCAGATTCAGGGGGCTCGGTTATGGCTACACCTTC
cdr3_aa: CASRFRGLGYGYTF
v_call: TRBV2
j_call: TRBJ1-2
clone_size: -
d_call: TRBD1

cdr3_nt: TGTGCCAGCAGCCTCGACACTGGGAACACTGAAGCTTTCTTT
cdr3_aa: CASSLDTGNTEAFF
v_call: TRBV5-4
j_call: TRBJ1-1
clone_size: -
d_call: -

cdr3_nt: TGTGCCAGCATGGGGACAGGGGGCAACTATGGCTACACCTTC
cdr3_aa: CASMGTGGNYGYTF
v_call: TRBV28
j_call: TRBJ1-2
clone_size: -
d_call: TRBD1

cdr3_nt: TGTGCTAGCAGCTCCGGGACTAGCTATTTTCCAGATACGCAGTATTTT
cdr3_aa: CASSSGTSYFPDTQYF
v_call: TRBV7-7
j_call: TRBJ2-3
clone_size: -
d_call: TRBD2

cdr3_nt: TGTGCCAGCAGCTCCCAAGAGACCCAGTACTTC
cdr3_aa: CASSSQETQYF
v_call: TRBV5-4
j_call: TRBJ2-5
clone_size: -
d_call: -

cdr3_nt: TGTGCCAGCAGGAGGGGGAAAGAGACCCAGTACTTC
cdr3_aa: CASRRGKETQYF
v_call: TRBV6-6
j_call: TRBJ2-5
clone_size: -
d_call: -

cdr3_nt: TGTGCCAGCAGTTACTCGACGGGGCGGGGGCGGACTGAAGCTTTCTTT
cdr3_aa: CASSYSTGRGRTEAFF
v_call: TRBV6-5
j_call: TRBJ1-1
clone_size: -
d_call: -

cdr3_nt: TGTGCCAGCAGCCTTGTCCCACAGGTGAACTATGGCTACACCTTC
cdr3_aa: CASSLVPQVNYGYTF
v_call: TRBV7-2
j_call: TRBJ1-2
clone_size: -
d_call: -

cdr3_nt: TGCGCCAGCAGCCAAGTCGCTAGGGGGGTAGGATCACCCCTCCACTTT
cdr3_aa: CASSQVARGVGSPLHF
v_call: TRBV4-3
j_call: TRBJ1-6
clone_size: once
d_call: -

cdr3_nt: TGTGCCAGCAGTTCAGGGGGCGCCGGCGCCAAAAACATTCAGTACTTC
cdr3_aa: CASSSGGAGAKNIQYF
v_call: TRBV6-5
j_call: TRBJ2-4
clone_size: -
d_call: TRBD1

cdr3_nt: TGTGCCATCAGTGAGTCGGACTCCCGGACCCAGTACTTC
cdr3_aa: CAISESDSRTQYF
v_call: TRBV10-3
j_call: TRBJ2-5
clone_size: -
d_call: -

cdr3_nt: TGTGCCAGCAGAAAGACACAGGGGTCAGATACGCAGTATTTT
cdr3_aa: CASRKTQGSDTQYF
v_call: TRBV11-1
j_call: TRBJ2-3
clone_size: -
d_call: TRBD1

cdr3_nt: TGTGCCAGCTCGCCGGCGGGGAGCAATCAGCCCCAGCATTTT
cdr3_aa: CASSPAGSNQPQHF
v_call: TRBV18
j_call: TRBJ1-5
clone_size: -
d_call: -